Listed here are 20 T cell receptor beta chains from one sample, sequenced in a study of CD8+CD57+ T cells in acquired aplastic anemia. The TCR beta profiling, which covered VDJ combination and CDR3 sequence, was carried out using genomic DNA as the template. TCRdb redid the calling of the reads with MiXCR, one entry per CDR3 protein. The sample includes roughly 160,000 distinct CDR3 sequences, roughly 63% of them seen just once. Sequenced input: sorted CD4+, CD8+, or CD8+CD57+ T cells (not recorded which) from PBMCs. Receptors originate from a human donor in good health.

The CDR3 sequence is CSAPLTGAGYTF. The CDR3, as DNA: TGCAGTGCTCCATTAACAGGGGCAGGCTACACCTTC. J is TRBJ1-2 and V is TRBV20-1; TRBD1 agrees at 7 bases. The ends lost 5 bases at V and 8 bases at J; junction bases unmatched: 8. Germline assignment: CDR1 DFQATT and CDR2 SNEGSKA (reference sequence). The CDR3 is 12 residues long.

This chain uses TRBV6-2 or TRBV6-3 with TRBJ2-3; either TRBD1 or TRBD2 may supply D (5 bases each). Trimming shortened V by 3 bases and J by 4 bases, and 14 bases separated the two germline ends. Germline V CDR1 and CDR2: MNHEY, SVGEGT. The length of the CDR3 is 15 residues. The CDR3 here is CASSYRELGADTQYF. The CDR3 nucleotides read TGTGCCAGCAGTTATCGAGAATTGGGGGCAGATACGCAGTATTTT.

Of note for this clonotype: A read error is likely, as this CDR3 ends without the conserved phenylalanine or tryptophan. The CDR3 loop is CASSLAAEYEQYS. CDR3 in DNA: TGTGCCAGCAGCTTGGCCGCGGAGTACGAGCAGTACTCC. The V gene is TRBV5-6, the J gene TRBJ2-7; D remains ambiguous. The V gene lost 0 bases and the J gene lost 4 bases, with 8 bases spanning the gap. The germline V gene encodes CDR1 SGHDT and CDR2 YYEEEE. CDR3 size: 13 residues.

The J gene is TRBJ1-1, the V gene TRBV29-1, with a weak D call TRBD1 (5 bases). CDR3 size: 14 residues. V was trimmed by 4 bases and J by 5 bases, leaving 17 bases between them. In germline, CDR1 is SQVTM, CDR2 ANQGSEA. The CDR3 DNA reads TGCAGCGTTGCCAGCGGGGGGAGAGGAACTGAAGCTTTCTTT. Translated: CSVASGGRGTEAFF.

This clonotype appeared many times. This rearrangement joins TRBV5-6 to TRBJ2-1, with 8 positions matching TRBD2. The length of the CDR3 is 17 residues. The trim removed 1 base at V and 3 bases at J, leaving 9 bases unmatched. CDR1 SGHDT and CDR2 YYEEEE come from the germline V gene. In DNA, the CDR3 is TGTGCCAGCAGCTTGTCAAGGACTAGCACTTACTACAATGAGCAGTTCTTC. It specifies CASSLSRTSTYYNEQFF.

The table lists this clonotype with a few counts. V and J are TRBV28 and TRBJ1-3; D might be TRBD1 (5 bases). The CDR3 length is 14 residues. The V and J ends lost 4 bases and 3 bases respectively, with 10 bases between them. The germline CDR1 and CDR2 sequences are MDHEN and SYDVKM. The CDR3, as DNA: TGTGCCAGCAGTTCCCAGGGTCTTGGAAACACCATATATTTT. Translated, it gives CASSSQGLGNTIYF.

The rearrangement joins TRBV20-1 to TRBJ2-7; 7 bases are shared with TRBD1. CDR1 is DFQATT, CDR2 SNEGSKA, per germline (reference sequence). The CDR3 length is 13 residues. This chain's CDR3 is CRPGQVPSYEQYF. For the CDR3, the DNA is TGCAGACCCGGACAGGTACCCTCCTACGAGCAGTACTTC.

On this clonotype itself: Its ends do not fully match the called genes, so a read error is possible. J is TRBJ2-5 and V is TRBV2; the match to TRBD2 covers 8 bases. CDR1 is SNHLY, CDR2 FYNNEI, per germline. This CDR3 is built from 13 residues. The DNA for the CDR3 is TGTGCCAGCGGTGACGCGGGGGGAGGGACCCAGTACTTC. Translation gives CASGDAGGGTQYF.

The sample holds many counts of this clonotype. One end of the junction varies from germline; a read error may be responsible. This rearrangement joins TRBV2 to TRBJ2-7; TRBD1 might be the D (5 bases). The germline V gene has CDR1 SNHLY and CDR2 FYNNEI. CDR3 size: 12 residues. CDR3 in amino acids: CASLGASHEQYF. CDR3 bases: TGTGCCAGCCTAGGGGCCTCCCACGAGCAGTACTTC.

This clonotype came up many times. CDR3 DNA: TGCAGTGCCGAAACCGGACAGGGTGGTACGCAGTATTTT. Protein product: CSAETGQGGTQYF. The chain couples TRBV20-1 to TRBJ2-3; 8 bases agree with TRBD1. Trimming cost V 6 bases and J 8 bases; bases outside gene matches: 10. CDR3 size: 13 residues. From germline, CDR1 is DFQATT and CDR2 SNEGSKA (reference sequence).

For the CDR3, the DNA is TGTGCCACCAGCAGAGATTTAGACCCACGCGGACAGCCCCAGCATTTT. Its translation is CATSRDLDPRGQPQHF. The J gene is TRBJ1-5, the V gene TRBV15, with unresolved D. The germline V and J ends were trimmed by 0 bases and 7 bases, with 16 bases remaining between them. The CDR3 is 16 amino acids. In germline, CDR1 is LNHNV, CDR2 YYDKDF (reference sequence).

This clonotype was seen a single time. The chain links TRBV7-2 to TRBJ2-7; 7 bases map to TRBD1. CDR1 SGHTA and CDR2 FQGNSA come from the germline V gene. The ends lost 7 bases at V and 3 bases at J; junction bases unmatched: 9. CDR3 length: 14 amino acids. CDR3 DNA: TGTGCCAGCAAGGGGGCTAGCTCGGACTACGAGCAGTACTTC. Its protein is CASKGASSDYEQYF.

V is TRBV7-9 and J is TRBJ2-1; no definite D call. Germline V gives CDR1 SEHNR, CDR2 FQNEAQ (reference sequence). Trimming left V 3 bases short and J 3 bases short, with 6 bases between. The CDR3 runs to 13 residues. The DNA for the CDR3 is TGTGCCAGCAGCTTCTCAAACTACAATGAGCAGTTCTTC. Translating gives CASSFSNYNEQFF.

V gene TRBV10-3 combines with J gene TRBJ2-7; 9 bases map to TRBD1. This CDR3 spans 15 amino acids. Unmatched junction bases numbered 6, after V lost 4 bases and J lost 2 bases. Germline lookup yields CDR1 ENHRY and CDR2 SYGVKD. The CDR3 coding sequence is TGTGCCATCAGTGGGGGGACAGGGTCAACCTACGAGCAGTACTTC. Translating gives CAISGGTGSTYEQYF.

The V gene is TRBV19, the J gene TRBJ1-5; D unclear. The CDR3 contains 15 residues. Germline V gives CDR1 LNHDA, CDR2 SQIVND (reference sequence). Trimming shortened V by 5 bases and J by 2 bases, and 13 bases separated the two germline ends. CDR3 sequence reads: CASSANGRGNQPQHF. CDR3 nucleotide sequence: TGTGCCAGTAGTGCCAACGGACGGGGCAATCAGCCCCAGCATTTT.

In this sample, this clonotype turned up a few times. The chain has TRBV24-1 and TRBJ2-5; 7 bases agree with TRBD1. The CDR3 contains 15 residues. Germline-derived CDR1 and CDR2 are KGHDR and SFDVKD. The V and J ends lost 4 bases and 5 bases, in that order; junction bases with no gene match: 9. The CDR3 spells CATSERQGVRETQYF. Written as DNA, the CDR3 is TGTGCCACCAGTGAACGACAGGGAGTGAGGGAGACCCAGTACTTC.

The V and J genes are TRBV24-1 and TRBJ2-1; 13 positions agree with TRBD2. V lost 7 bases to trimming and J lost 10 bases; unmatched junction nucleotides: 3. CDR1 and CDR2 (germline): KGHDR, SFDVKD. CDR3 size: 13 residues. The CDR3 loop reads CATSGLAGAEQFF. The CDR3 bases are TGTGCCACCAGCGGACTAGCGGGGGCCGAGCAGTTCTTC.

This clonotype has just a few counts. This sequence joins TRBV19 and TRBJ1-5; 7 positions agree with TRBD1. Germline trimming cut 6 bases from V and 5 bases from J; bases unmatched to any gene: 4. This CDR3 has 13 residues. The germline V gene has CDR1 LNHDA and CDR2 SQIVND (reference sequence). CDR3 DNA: TGTGCCAGTAGGGGGGACAGTCATCAGCCCCAGCATTTT. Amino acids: CASRGDSHQPQHF. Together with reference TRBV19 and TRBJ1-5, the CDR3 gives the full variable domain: DGGITQSPKYLFRKEGQNVTLSCEQNLNHDAMYWYRQDPGQGLRLIYYSQIVNDFQKGDIAEGYSVSREKKESFPLTVTSAQKNPTAFYLCASRGDSHQPQHFGDGTRLSIL.

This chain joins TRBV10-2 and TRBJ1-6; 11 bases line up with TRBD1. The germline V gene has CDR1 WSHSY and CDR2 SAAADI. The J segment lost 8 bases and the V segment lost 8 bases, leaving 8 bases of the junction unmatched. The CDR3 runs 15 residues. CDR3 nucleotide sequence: TGCGCCAGCTGGGGTGGGACAGGGGGAGATTCACCCCTCCACTTT. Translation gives CASWGGTGGDSPLHF.

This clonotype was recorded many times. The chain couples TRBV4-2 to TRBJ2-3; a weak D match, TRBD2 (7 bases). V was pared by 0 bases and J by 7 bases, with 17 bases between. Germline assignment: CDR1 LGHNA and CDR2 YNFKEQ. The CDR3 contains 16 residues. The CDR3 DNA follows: TGTGCCAGCAGCCAAGAAGTGAGGGGGGGCGAAAATACGCAGTATTTT. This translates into CASSQEVRGGENTQYF.